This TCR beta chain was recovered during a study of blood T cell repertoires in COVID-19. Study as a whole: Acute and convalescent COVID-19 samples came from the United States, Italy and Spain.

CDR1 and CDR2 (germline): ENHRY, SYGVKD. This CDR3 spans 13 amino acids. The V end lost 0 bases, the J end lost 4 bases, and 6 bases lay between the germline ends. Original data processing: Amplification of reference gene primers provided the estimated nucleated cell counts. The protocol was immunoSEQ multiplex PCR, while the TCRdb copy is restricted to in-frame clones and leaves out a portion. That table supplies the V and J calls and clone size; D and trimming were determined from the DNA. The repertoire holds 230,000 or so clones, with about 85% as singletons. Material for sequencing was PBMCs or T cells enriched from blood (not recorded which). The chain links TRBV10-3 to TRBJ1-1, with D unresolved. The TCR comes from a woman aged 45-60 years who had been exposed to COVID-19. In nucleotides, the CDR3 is TGTGCCATCAGTGAGTCTATCGGCACTGAAGCTTTCTTT. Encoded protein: CAISESIGTEAFF.